This TCR beta chain is from a study of cytomegalovirus exposure and HLA in healthy donors. Findings and caveats of the study: For most TCR beta V segments, an earlier analysis put the productive rate at about 90% or about 30% of the time. It was approximately 150 TCR beta chains that were listed as cytomegalovirus-associated.

Primers included in the PCR were 60 Vbeta and 13 Jbeta primers. TCRdb keeps only in-frame clones here, not all; method: immunoSEQ multiplex PCR. Found here are 200,000 or so clones, more than 70% of them singletons; the top ten hold 0.2% to 0.3%. Germline V gene data show CDR1 as LGHNA and CDR2 as YSLEER. CDR3 length: 16 amino acids. J was trimmed by 4 bases and V by 0 bases; bases with no gene match: 7. This clone occurred once. Its specificity is unknown. Sequencing was performed on PBMCs. The genes are TRBV4-3 and TRBJ1-1; TRBD1 matches 8 bases. This receptor was taken from a boy aged 5-17 years in good health and CMV-seronegative. CDR3 region: CASSQDPRQGITEAFF. In DNA, the CDR3 is TGCGCCAGCAGCCAAGATCCAAGACAGGGGATCACTGAAGCTTTCTTT.